In this sample, the clone carrying this T cell receptor (beta chain) turned up many times. The antigen remains unidentified. This record belongs to a study of CD8+CD57+ T cells in acquired aplastic anemia. For the study at large: Sorted CD4+ plus CD8+ cells gave DNA averaging around 3 ug.

Whole-study results and caveats: Both patients and controls carried the same twenty-nine CD8+ CDR3 sequences. Statistical testing detected no significant gap in CD8+ Simpson's diversity between patients and controls.

Genomic DNA served as template for TCR beta VDJ and CDR3 profiling. TCRdb re-analysed the reads in MiXCR, keeping a single row per CDR3 protein. The sample contains 100,000 to 150,000 distinct CDR3 sequences, more than 40% of which appear only once. This CDR3 is built from 17 residues. CDR1 SGHRS and CDR2 YFSETQ come from the germline V gene. Trimming cost V 4 bases and J 0 bases, with 16 bases left between them. This rearrangement joins TRBV5-1 to TRBJ1-4, with D hard to call. The TCR comes from a human donor in good health, serving as a control. The source material was sorted CD4+, CD8+, or CD8+CD57+ T cells (not recorded which) from PBMCs. CDR3 DNA sequence: TGCGCCAGCAGCATACACCCGACGGATGCAACTAATGAAAAACTGTTTTTT. Amino acid sequence: CASSIHPTDATNEKLFF.